This TCR beta chain was found in a study of OX40 agonist ivuxolimab in advanced cancers. At the level of the study: Aged roughly 23 to 85 with a mean of 60 years, they were 82.7% male. Study-level results: CD4+ and CD8+ blood T cells expanded clonally by week 6 at 0.1 to 3.0 mg/kg. Certain nonresponders likewise exhibited a low normalized T-cell clonal expansion.

Concerning this clone itself: The target antigen is unknown.

No patient had autoimmune disease or received systemic immunosuppression. Trimming stripped 1 base from V and 8 bases from J, with 12 bases between. The CDR3 loop spans 14 amino acids. Germline loops: CDR1 MGHRA, CDR2 YSYEKL. The protocol was immunoSEQ multiplex PCR, while the TCRdb copy is restricted to in-frame clones and leaves out a portion. Among tens of thousands of clones, approximately 89% were seen once, and the ten largest hold 5.5% to 7.5%. The V call is TRBV4-1, the J call TRBJ2-1, with a possible D match to TRBD2 (6 bases). The TCR comes from an adult with an advanced solid tumor such as melanoma, head and neck, liver or kidney cancer. The input for sequencing was CD4+ or CD8+ T cells sorted from blood, taken in a trial of the OX40 agonist ivuxolimab. CDR3 sequence (DNA): TGCGCCAGCAGCCAAGTGAGGAGGGCTGATGAGCAGTTCTTC. This translates into CASSQVRRADEQFF.